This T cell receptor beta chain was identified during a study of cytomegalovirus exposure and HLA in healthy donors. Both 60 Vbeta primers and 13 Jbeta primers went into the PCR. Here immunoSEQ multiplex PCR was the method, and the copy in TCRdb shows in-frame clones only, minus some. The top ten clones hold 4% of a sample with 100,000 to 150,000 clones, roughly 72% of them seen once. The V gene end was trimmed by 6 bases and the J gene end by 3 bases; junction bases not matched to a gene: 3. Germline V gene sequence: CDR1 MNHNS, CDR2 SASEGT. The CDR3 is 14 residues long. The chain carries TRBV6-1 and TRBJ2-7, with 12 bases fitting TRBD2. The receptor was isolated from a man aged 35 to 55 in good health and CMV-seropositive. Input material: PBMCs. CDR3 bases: TGTGCCAGCAGGACGACTAGCGGGGGCTACGAGCAGTACTTC. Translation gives CASRTTSGGYEQYF.